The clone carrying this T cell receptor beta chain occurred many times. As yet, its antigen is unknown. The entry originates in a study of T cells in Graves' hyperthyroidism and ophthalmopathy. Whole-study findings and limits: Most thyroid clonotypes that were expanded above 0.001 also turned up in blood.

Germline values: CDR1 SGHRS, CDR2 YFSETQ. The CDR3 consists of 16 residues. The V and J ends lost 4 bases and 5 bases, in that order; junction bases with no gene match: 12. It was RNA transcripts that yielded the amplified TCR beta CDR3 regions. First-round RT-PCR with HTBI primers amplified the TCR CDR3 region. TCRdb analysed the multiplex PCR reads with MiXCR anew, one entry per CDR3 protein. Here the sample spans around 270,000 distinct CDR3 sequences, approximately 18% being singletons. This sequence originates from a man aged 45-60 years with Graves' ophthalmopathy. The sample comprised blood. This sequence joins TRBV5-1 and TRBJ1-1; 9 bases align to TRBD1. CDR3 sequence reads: CASSPIGGTGKTEAFF. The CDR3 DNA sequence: TGCGCCAGCAGCCCTATCGGAGGGACAGGGAAAACTGAAGCTTTCTTT.